The source of this T cell receptor beta chain is a study of blood T cell repertoires in COVID-19. V trimming: 5 bases; J trimming: 5 bases; junction bases outside the gene matches: 5. The CDR3 extends over 14 amino acids. Germline CDR1 reads SEHNR; CDR2 reads FQNEAQ (reference sequence). In the source study's methods: Using reference gene primer amplification, nucleated cell counts were estimated. Method: immunoSEQ multiplex PCR; TCRdb's copy keeps in-frame clones and lacks some. V, J and clone size reflect that table, while D and trimming were determined from the DNA. Of 39,000 or so clones in the sample, 80% to 95% were seen once.

The genes are TRBV7-9 and TRBJ2-3, with 9 bases aligning to TRBD2. Material: peripheral blood. The sequence derives from a middle-aged man with active COVID-19. CDR3 in amino acids: CASSASGGLDTQYF. CDR3 nucleotides: TGTGCCAGCAGCGCAAGCGGGGGGTTAGATACGCAGTATTTT.